This T cell receptor (beta chain) was recovered during a study of monozygotic twins with inflammatory bowel disease. Findings of the study overall: The data offered no way to tell different T cell subtypes apart. Repertoire similarity was not found to differ between concordant and discordant twins, possibly from limited power. Versus healthy twins, IBD patients showed fewer clonotypes shared with others, especially with disease activity.

TCRdb re-called the 5' RACE reads and shows each CDR3 protein once, DNA omitted. The sample holds 310,000 or so distinct CDR3 sequences. Remarks on this clonotype: What it binds is unknown.

This receptor was identified in a human donor with ulcerative colitis or Crohn's disease, or a healthy co-twin of an affected twin (not recorded which). Sequencing was performed on blood.

CDR3 protein: CASSQGGGRPTGELFF. V gene TRBV4-1 combines with J gene TRBJ2-2. This CDR3 is 16 amino acids long. Per the germline V gene, CDR1 is MGHRA and CDR2 is YSYEKL.